Listed here is a single T cell receptor beta chain. Its cognate antigen is unknown. At one end, the junction sequence differs from germline, possibly due to a read error. The sample is drawn from a study of cytomegalovirus exposure and HLA in healthy donors. Looking at the study overall: Earlier, 200 million or so T cells were analyzed, and some 120 million unique TCR beta sequences were found among them. Study findings and constraints: Beyond CMV serostatus, there was no information to go on about immune exposure. Across donors, presence/absence analyses took sequencing depth to be roughly uniform. HLA alleles showed associations with 15,000 to 20,000 TCR beta sequences in a later analysis, at a 0.05 false discovery rate.

The germline CDR1 and CDR2 sequences are MNHEY and SVGAGI. The CDR3 sequence is 13 residues long. Primers: 60 Vbeta forward and 13 Jbeta reverse. Libraries were prepared by immunoSEQ multiplex PCR; TCRdb keeps only in-frame clonotypes and omits some of them. Among about 170,000 clones listed, approximately 84% were seen once. The sequence derives from a man younger than 35 in good health and CMV-seronegative. The chain is built from TRBV6-5 and TRBJ2-4; D is perhaps TRBD2 (6 bases). Sequenced sample: PBMCs. CDR3 in amino acids: CASSYPFGPGGSF. The CDR3, as DNA: TGTGCCAGCAGTTACCCCTTTGGGCCTGGAGGGAGTTTC.